The sequence of this T cell receptor beta chain was determined in a study of cytomegalovirus exposure and HLA in healthy donors. From germline, CDR1 is MNHEY and CDR2 SMNVEV (reference sequence). Trimming at V came to 8 bases and at J to 5 bases, leaving 5 bases not matched to a gene. CDR3 length: 12 residues. As for this clone: Its target is unknown.

The repertoire was sequenced with immunoSEQ multiplex PCR; TCRdb's copy has only in-frame clones and lacks some. Found here are 130,000 to 150,000 clones, approximately 88% of them singletons; the top ten hold 4.5%. Study findings and constraints: According to a subsequent analysis, TCR clusters identified in the first cohort showed a tendency to co-occur across the roughly 120 validation repertoires. Specificity for CMV antigens was confirmed in vitro for three of the CMV-associated chains. Cytomegalovirus-associated status was assigned to fewer than 200 TCR beta chains.

The material sequenced was PBMCs. The source of this sequence is a man aged 18 to 30 in good health and CMV-seropositive. The chain carries TRBV27 and TRBJ2-5, with 7 bases identical to TRBD1. Here the CDR3 DNA reads TGTGCCAGCCGACAGGGAGCGGAGACCCAGTACTTC. This sequence encodes CASRQGAETQYF.